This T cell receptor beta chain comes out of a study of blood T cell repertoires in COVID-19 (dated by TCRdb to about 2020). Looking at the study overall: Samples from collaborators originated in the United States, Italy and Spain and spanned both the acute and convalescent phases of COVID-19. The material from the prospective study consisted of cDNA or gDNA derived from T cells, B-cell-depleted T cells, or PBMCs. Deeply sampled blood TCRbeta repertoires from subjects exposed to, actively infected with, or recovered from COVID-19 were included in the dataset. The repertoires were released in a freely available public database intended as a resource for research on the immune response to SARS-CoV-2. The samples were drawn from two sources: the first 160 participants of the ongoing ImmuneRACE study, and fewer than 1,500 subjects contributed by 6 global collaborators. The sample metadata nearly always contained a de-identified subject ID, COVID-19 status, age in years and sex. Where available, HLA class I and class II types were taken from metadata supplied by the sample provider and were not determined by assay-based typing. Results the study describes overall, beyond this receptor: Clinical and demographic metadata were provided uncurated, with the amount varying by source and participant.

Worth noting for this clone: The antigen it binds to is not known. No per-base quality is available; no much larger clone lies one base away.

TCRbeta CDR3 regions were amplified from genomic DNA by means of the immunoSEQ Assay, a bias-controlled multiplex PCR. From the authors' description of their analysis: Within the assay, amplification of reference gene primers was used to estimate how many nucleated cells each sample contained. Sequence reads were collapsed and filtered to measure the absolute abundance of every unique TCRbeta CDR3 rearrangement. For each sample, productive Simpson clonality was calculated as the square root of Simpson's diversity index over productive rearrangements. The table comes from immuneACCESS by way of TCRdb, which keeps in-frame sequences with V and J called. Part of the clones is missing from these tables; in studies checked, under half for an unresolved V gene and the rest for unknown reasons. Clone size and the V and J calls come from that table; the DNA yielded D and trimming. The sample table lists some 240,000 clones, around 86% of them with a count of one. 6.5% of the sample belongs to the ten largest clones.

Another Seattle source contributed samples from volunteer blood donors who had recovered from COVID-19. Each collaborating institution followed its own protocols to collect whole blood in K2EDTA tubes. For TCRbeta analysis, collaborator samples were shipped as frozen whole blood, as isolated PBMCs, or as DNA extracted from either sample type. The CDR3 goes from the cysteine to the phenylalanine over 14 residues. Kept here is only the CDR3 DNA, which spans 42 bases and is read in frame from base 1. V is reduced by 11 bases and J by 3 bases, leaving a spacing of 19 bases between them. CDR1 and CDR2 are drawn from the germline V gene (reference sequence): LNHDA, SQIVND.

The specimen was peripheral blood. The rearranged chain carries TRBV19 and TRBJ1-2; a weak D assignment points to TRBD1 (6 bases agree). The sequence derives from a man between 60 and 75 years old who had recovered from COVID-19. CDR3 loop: CAGPRRQEHYGYTF. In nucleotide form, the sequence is TGTGCCGGGCCCCGGAGACAGGAACACTATGGCTACACCTTC.